The 11 T cell receptor beta chains listed next were all sequenced from one sample in a study of blood T cells in healthy people across ages. Combining a sample-barcoded 5' primer with a J-beta primer mix, a second PCR ran for roughly 7 to 12 cycles. Via MiXCR, TCRdb re-called the 5' RACE reads, giving one row per CDR3 protein. The sample carries approximately 2,000,000 distinct CDR3 sequences, more than 35% recorded once. Sequencing used blood. The receptors were gathered from a human donor in good health.

The chain carries TRBV7-8 and TRBJ2-3; TRBD2 agrees at 12 bases. CDR1 is SGHVS and CDR2 is FQNEAQ in the germline V gene. The CDR3 runs 15 residues. Trimming at V came to 10 bases and at J to 2 bases, leaving 7 bases not matched to a gene. The CDR3 DNA sequence: TGTGCCACAACGACTAGCGGGGGACTCACAGATACGCAGTATTTT. As protein: CATTTSGGLTDTQYF.

V usage is TRBV6-5 and J usage is TRBJ1-4; TRBD1 aligns across 7 bases. The V gene end was trimmed by 5 bases and the J gene end by 8 bases; junction bases not matched to a gene: 14. The CDR3 extends over 16 amino acids. The germline CDR1 and CDR2 sequences are MNHEY and SVGAGI. CDR3 DNA: TGTGCCAGCAGTCCTTCTCCGGGACAGCCTAGGGAAAAACTGTTTTTT. It yields the protein CASSPSPGQPREKLFF.

The gene calls are TRBV9 and TRBJ1-1; D is uncertain. The CDR3 is 12 residues long. CDR1 is SGDLS and CDR2 is YYNGEE in the germline V gene. V shed 5 bases and J shed 1 base, with 6 bases lying between them. The CDR3 DNA reads as TGTGCCAGCAGGGCTGAGAACACTGAAGCTTTCTTT. This sequence encodes CASRAENTEAFF.

This sequence joins TRBV27 and TRBJ2-3; weak D call: TRBD2 (6 bases). CDR3 length: 16 amino acids. Germline CDR1 MNHEY, CDR2 SMNVEV (reference sequence). V was cut by 5 bases and J by 0 bases, with 15 bases left in between. CDR3 protein: CASSRSRDSSTDTQYF. The CDR3 DNA sequence: TGTGCCAGCAGTCGAAGCCGGGACTCAAGCACAGATACGCAGTATTTT.

This clonotype was recorded a few times. The gene calls are TRBV3-1 and TRBJ2-3, with a possible D match to TRBD2 (6 bases). V was cut by 4 bases and J by 2 bases, with 34 bases left in between. Germline CDR1 LGHDT, CDR2 YNNKEL (reference sequence). The CDR3 covers 22 residues. The CDR3 protein is CASSLLQPRHGFEDYDTDTQYF. The CDR3 DNA reads TGTGCCAGCAGCCTATTACAGCCGCGGCACGGATTCGAGGACTACGACACAGATACGCAGTATTTT.

This sequence joins TRBV5-1 and TRBJ2-2, with D maybe TRBD1 (5 bases). The V gene's germline CDR1 is SGHRS and CDR2 YFSETQ. The CDR3 totals 16 residues. V lost 4 bases and J 1 base, leaving 14 bases between the germline ends. CDR3 DNA sequence: TGCGCCAGCAGCCCCCTGAGTACAGGGAACACCGGGGAGCTGTTTTTT. Residues: CASSPLSTGNTGELFF.

The chain carries TRBV12-3 or TRBV12-4 and TRBJ2-5; 11 nucleotides agree with TRBD2. J lost 2 bases, V lost 4 bases, and 12 bases had no gene match. This CDR3 spans 18 amino acids. In DNA form, the CDR3 reads TGTGCCAGCAGTTCTGGGGTAGCGGGGGGGCCTTTTCAAGAGACCCAGTACTTC. This gives the protein CASSSGVAGGPFQETQYF.

CDR3 region: CSARTVLEEKLFF. For the CDR3, the DNA is TGCAGTGCCAGGACAGTCCTCGAGGAAAAACTGTTTTTT. V is TRBV20-1 and J is TRBJ1-4, with D possibly matching TRBD1 (6 bases). The germline V and J ends were trimmed by 6 bases and 8 bases, with 16 bases remaining between them. Per germline, CDR1 DFQATT and CDR2 SNEGSKA (reference sequence). This CDR3 has 13 amino acids.

Comment on this clonotype: A much larger clone differs by one base, so this may be a read error. The rearrangement joins TRBV5-6 to TRBJ2-1; no definite D call. The J call may be in error: the DNA end matches TRBJ2-7 better. CDR3 length: 13 residues. CDR1 is SGHDT, CDR2 YYEEEE, per germline. Written as DNA, the CDR3 is TGTGCCAGCAGCTCCTGGTTATACAATGAGCAGTACTTC. Translated: CASSSWLYNEQYF.

This chain connects TRBV29-1 to TRBJ2-5, with D perhaps TRBD2 (5 bases). The CDR3 totals 12 residues. V dropped 4 bases and J dropped 7 bases, with 13 bases sitting between them. Germline V gives CDR1 SQVTM, CDR2 ANQGSEA. CDR3 bases: TGCAGCGTTGTCCCCGGCGAGGGGACCCAGTACTTC. Its translation is CSVVPGEGTQYF.

This clonotype was detected only a few times. The V gene is TRBV15, the J gene TRBJ2-4; the D call may be TRBD1 or TRBD2 (5 bases each). The CDR3 spans 13 residues. V was trimmed by 0 bases and J by 10 bases, leaving 10 bases between them. Germline V CDR1 and CDR2: LNHNV, YYDKDF (reference sequence). CDR3 nucleotide sequence: TGTGCCACCAGCAGAGAAGGGACGTTAATTCAGTACTTC. Protein sequence: CATSREGTLIQYF.